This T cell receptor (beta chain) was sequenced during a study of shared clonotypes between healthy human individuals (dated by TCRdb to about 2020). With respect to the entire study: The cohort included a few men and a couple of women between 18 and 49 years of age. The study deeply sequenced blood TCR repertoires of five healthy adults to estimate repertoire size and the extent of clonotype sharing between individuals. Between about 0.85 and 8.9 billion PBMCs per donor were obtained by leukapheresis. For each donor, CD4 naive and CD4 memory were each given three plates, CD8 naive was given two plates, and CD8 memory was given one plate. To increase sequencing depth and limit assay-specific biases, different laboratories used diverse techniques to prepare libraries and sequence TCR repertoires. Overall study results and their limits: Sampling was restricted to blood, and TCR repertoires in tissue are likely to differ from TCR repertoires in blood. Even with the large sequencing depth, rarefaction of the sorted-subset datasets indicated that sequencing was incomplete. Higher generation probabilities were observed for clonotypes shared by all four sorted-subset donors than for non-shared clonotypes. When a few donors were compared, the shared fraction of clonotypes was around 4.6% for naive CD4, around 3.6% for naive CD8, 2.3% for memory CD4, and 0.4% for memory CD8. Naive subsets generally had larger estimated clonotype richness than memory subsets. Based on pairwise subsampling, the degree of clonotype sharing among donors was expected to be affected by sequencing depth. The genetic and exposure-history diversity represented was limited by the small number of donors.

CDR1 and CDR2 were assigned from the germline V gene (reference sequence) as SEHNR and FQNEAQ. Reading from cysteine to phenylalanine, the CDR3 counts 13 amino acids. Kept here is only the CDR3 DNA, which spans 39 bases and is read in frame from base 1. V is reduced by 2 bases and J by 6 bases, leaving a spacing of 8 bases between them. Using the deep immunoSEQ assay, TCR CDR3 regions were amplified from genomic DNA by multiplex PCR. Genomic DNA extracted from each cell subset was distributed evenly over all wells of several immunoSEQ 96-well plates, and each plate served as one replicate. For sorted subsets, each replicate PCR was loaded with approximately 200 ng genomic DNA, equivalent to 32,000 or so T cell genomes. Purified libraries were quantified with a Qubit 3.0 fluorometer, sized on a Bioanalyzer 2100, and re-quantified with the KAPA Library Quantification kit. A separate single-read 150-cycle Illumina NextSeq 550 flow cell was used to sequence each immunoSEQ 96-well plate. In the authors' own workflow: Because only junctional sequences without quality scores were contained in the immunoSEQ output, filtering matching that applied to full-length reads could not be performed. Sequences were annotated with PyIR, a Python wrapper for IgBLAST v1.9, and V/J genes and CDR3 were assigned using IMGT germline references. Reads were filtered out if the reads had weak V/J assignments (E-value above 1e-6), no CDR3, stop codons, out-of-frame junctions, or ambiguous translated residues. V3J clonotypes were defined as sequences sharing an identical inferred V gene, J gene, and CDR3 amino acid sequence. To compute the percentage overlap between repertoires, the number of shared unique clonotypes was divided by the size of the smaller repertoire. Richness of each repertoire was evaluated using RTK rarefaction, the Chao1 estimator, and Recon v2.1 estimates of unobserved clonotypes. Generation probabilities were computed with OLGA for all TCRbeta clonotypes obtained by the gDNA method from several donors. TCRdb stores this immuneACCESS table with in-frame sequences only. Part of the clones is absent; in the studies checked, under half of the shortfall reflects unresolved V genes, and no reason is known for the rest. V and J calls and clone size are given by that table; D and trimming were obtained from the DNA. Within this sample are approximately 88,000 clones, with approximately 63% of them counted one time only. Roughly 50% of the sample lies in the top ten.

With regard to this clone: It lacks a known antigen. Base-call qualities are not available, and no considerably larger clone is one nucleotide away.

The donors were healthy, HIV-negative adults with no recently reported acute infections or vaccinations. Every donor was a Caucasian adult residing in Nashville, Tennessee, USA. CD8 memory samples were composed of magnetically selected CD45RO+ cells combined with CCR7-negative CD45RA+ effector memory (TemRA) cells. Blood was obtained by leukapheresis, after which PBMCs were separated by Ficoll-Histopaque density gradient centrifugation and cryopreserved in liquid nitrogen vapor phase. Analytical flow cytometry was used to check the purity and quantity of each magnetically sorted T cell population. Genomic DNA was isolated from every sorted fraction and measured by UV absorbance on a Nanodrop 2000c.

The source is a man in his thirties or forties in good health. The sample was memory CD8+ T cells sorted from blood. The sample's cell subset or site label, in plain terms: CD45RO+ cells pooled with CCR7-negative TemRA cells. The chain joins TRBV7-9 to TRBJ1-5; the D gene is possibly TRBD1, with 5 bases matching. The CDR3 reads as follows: CASSLTQGQPQHF. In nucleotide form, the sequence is TGTGCCAGCAGCTTAACCCAGGGTCAGCCCCAGCATTTT.